Sequencing of this TCR beta chain was carried out in a study of T cells in Graves' hyperthyroidism and ophthalmopathy. Amplification of TCR beta CDR3 regions was performed using RNA transcripts as template. The study used the HTBI primer set for a first-round RT-PCR of the TCR CDR3. TCRdb redid the calling of the multiplex PCR reads with MiXCR, one entry per CDR3 protein. Altogether hundreds of thousands of distinct CDR3 sequences are present, 20% being singletons, with the ten largest covering more than 30%. Looked up from germline, CDR1 is SEHNR and CDR2 is FQNEAQ (reference sequence). The CDR3 loop spans 15 amino acids. The V end was cut by 2 bases, the J end by 7 bases, with 15 bases between. Ophthalmopathy patients had Clinical Activity Score at least 3, NOSPECS grade at least 4, duration under 3 months. The diagnostic basis comprised clinical symptoms, serum thyroxine and TRAb, thyroid ultrasound and orbital computed tomography. Fresh 10 ml peripheral blood yielded PBMCs.

The rearrangement links TRBV7-9 to TRBJ1-5; possible D gene TRBD1, 5 bases. The sequencing sample was made of blood. This clonotype originated in a man aged 30-40 years with Graves' ophthalmopathy. CDR3 sequence: CASSLSFEGEQPQHF. CDR3 coding DNA: TGTGCCAGCAGCTTAAGTTTTGAAGGGGAGCAGCCCCAGCATTTT.